This T cell receptor (beta chain) was sequenced during a study of cytomegalovirus exposure and HLA in healthy donors. Turning to the study itself: Earlier, 110 million or so unique TCR beta sequences were recovered from approximately 180 million T cells by an analysis. Overall study findings and caveats: Across donors, most TCRs were seen rarely, yet some public ones were widespread. Earlier analysis yielded a pattern in which most TCR beta V segments were productive about 87% or about 30% of the time.

Both 60 Vbeta primers and 13 Jbeta primers went into the PCR. Study processing details: Approximately 11 million of 80 million to 85 million unique TCR beta chains were shared, per a later count. The table came from immunoSEQ multiplex PCR; TCRdb's copy has only in-frame clones and leaves some out. That table furnishes V, J and clone size, whereas the DNA furnished D and trimming. The table has some 95,000 clones, approximately 71% seen once. Of note for this clone: As yet, its antigen is unknown.

This CDR3 has 16 residues. Germline-derived CDR1 and CDR2 are SGHRS and YFSETQ. V shed 2 bases, J shed 1 base, and the junction held 8 bases outside the gene matches. The sequence derives from a woman between 18 and 29 years old in good health and CMV-seropositive. The sample comprised PBMCs. V gene TRBV5-1 combines with J gene TRBJ2-5; 7 bases agree with TRBD2. CDR3 sequence: CASSLFTLAVQETQYF. In DNA form, the CDR3 reads TGCGCCAGCAGCTTATTTACCCTAGCGGTCCAAGAGACCCAGTACTTC.